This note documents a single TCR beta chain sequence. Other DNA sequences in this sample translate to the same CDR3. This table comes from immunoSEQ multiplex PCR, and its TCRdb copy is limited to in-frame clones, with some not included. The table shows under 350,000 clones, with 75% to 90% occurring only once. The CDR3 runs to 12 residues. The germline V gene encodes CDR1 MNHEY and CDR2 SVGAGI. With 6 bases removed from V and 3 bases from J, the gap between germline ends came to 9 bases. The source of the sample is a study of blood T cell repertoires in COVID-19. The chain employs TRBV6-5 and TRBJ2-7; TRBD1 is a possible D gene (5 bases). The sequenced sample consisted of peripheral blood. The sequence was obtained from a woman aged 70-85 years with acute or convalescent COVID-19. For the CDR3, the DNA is TGTGCCAGCAGGGCCGACAGCTACGAGCAGTACTTC. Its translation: CASRADSYEQYF.